The 25 T cell receptor beta chains below were found in one sample sequenced in a study of OX40 agonist ivuxolimab in advanced cancers. The assay was immunoSEQ multiplex PCR, and TCRdb's table has in-frame clones only and misses some. The profile shows tens of thousands of clones, less than 95% of them singletons. The sequencing used CD4+ or CD8+ T cells sorted from blood, collected in a trial of the OX40 agonist ivuxolimab. These receptors originate from an adult with an advanced solid tumor such as melanoma, head and neck, liver or kidney cancer.

On this clone itself: This specimen includes other DNA sequences encoding the same CDR3. The gene calls are TRBV18 and TRBJ2-7, with D unclear. V lost 3 bases and J lost 5, with 8 bases in between. The CDR3 extends over 12 amino acids. Germline-derived CDR1 and CDR2 are KGHSH and LQKENI. The CDR3 DNA reads TGTGCCAGCTCACCCTCCCTCGACGAGCAGTACTTC. It specifies CASSPSLDEQYF.

J is TRBJ2-7 and V is TRBV5-1; a possible D gene is TRBD2 (6 bases). This CDR3 is built from 20 residues. Germline-derived CDR1 and CDR2 are SGHRS and YFSETQ. V lost 3 bases and J lost 4, with 32 bases in between. The CDR3 bases are TGCGCCAGCAGCTCTGATCCCTGGGATGTTCCCGGAGGGCCCGGTTACGAGCAGTACTTC. This sequence encodes CASSSDPWDVPGGPGYEQYF.

The CDR3 protein is CASSSSGAGSYEQYF. CDR3 DNA sequence: TGTGCCAGCAGTAGCAGCGGAGCAGGTTCCTACGAGCAGTACTTC. This chain connects TRBV27 to TRBJ2-7; TRBD2 is a possible D gene (5 bases). Germline CDR1 MNHEY, CDR2 SMNVEV (reference sequence). The CDR3 has 15 residues. The V end was cut by 5 bases, the J end by 1 base, with 15 bases between.

The CDR3 nucleotides read TGTGCCAGCAGGACAGGGGGTGATGGCTACACCTTC. It specifies CASRTGGDGYTF. This chain links TRBV6-5 with TRBJ1-2; 9 bases are shared with TRBD1. The length of the CDR3 is 12 residues. Trimming cost V 6 bases and J 6 bases; bases outside gene matches: 2. Germline CDR1 reads MNHEY; CDR2 reads SVGAGI.

V usage is TRBV7-8 and J usage is TRBJ2-7, with TRBD2 identical over 9 bases. Trimming took 2 bases from V and 6 from J; bases not matched to a gene: 2. CDR3 size: 13 residues. Germline CDR1 SGHVS, CDR2 FQNEAQ. This CDR3 reads CASSLSREGEQYF. Here the CDR3 DNA reads TGTGCCAGCAGCTTATCGCGGGAGGGCGAGCAGTACTTC.

V gene TRBV5-4 combines with J gene TRBJ1-5; TRBD1 matches at 9 bases. Germline V CDR1 and CDR2: SGHNT, YYREEE (reference sequence). The CDR3 has 16 residues. The V segment lost 3 bases and the J segment 3 bases; nucleotides outside the gene matches: 7. This CDR3 reads CASSSHRGRDNQPQHF. CDR3 DNA: TGTGCCAGCAGCTCGCACAGGGGGCGGGACAATCAGCCCCAGCATTTT.

The rearrangement links TRBV19 to TRBJ1-1; 7 bases agree with TRBD1. The J segment lost 7 bases and the V segment lost 10 bases, leaving 9 bases of the junction unmatched. This CDR3 has 12 amino acids. From germline, CDR1 is LNHDA and CDR2 SQIVND (reference sequence). CDR3 protein: CATPDRVGEAFF. The CDR3, as DNA: TGTGCCACCCCCGACAGGGTCGGTGAAGCTTTCTTT.

The CDR3 sequence is CASFPSQPQHF. Written as DNA, the CDR3 is TGTGCCAGTTTTCCGTCTCAGCCCCAGCATTTT. The chain joins TRBV7-9 to TRBJ1-5, with D unresolved. This CDR3 is 11 amino acids long. Germline assignment: CDR1 SEHNR and CDR2 FQNEAQ (reference sequence). The V end was cut by 9 bases, the J end by 6 bases, with 9 bases between.

This chain uses TRBV2 with TRBJ2-5; a possible D gene is TRBD2 (7 bases). V lost 8 bases and J 5 bases, leaving 21 bases between the germline ends. Per the germline V gene, CDR1 is SNHLY and CDR2 is FYNNEI. This CDR3 comprises 15 residues. The CDR3 region is CASDGGQWAGETQYF. CDR3 DNA: TGTGCCAGCGACGGGGGGCAGTGGGCTGGGGAGACCCAGTACTTC.

The V call is TRBV30, the J call TRBJ1-1; D not resolved. The CDR3 runs to 11 residues. The germline V and J ends were trimmed by 7 bases and 12 bases, with 18 bases remaining between them. The germline V gene has CDR1 GTSNPN and CDR2 SVGIG (reference sequence). This chain's CDR3 is CASLGPGITFF. CDR3 DNA sequence: TGTGCCTCCCTCGGACCCGGAATAACTTTCTTT.

This chain connects TRBV7-2 to TRBJ1-1, with D possibly TRBD1 on 5 matching bases. Germline CDR1 reads SGHTA; CDR2 reads FQGNSA. The CDR3 extends over 15 amino acids. V gave up 1 base and J gave up 6 bases, with 15 bases separating them. In DNA form, the CDR3 reads TGTGCCAGCAGCTTAGGGAGGAGGGGAAACTCTGAAGCTTTCTTT. Translating gives CASSLGRRGNSEAFF. The full variable domain, in which reference TRBV7-2 and TRBJ1-1 provide the parts outside the CDR3, is GAGVSQSPSNKVTEKGKDVELRCDPISGHTALYWYRQSLGQGLEFLIYFQGNSAPDKSGLPSDRFSAERTGGSVSTLTIQRTQQEDSAVYLCASSLGRRGNSEAFFGQGTRLTVV.

The chain carries TRBV19 and TRBJ1-6; the match to TRBD1 covers 8 bases. From germline, CDR1 is LNHDA and CDR2 SQIVND (reference sequence). CDR3 length: 15 amino acids. With 5 bases clipped from V and 3 bases from J, the junction kept 3 bases outside the gene matches. The CDR3 region is CASSGQGGYNSPLHF. CDR3 in DNA: TGTGCCAGTAGTGGACAGGGCGGCTATAATTCACCCCTCCACTTT.

A single count supports this clone. The chain employs TRBV6-1 and TRBJ2-5, with 10 nucleotides matching TRBD2. J gave up 3 bases and V 4 bases, and 8 bases lay outside the gene matches. Germline lookup yields CDR1 MNHNS and CDR2 SASEGT. This CDR3 has 16 amino acids. The CDR3 loop is CASSVGASGGEETQYF. The CDR3 bases are TGTGCCAGCAGTGTCGGAGCTAGCGGGGGAGAAGAGACCCAGTACTTC.

This chain uses TRBV18 with TRBJ1-2, with TRBD1 matching 10 bases. The germline CDR1 and CDR2 sequences are KGHSH and LQKENI. J gave up 6 bases and V 3 bases, and 4 bases lay outside the gene matches. The CDR3 loop spans 14 amino acids. As DNA, the CDR3 is TGTGCCAGCTCACCCGGACAGGGGGGAGATGGCTACACCTTC. Translated: CASSPGQGGDGYTF.

Only a few counts were recorded for this clone. J is TRBJ1-4 and V is TRBV6-1; no clear D gene. This CDR3 spans 12 amino acids. The V and J ends lost 7 bases and 7 bases respectively, with 10 bases between them. The germline gives CDR1 MNHNS, CDR2 SASEGT. The CDR3 DNA reads TGTGCCAGCACGGCACGGGGTGAAAAACTGTTTTTT. Protein: CASTARGEKLFF.

V gene TRBV6-1 combines with J gene TRBJ2-1; a weak D match, TRBD2 (6 bases). Between the trimmed V and J ends, which lost 6 bases and 10 bases, there was a span of 13 bases. This CDR3 is built from 12 residues. The germline V gene encodes CDR1 MNHNS and CDR2 SASEGT. CDR3 protein: CASRLAPEEQFF. In DNA, the CDR3 is TGTGCCAGCAGACTAGCTCCGGAAGAGCAGTTCTTC.

This rearrangement joins TRBV7-8 to TRBJ2-3; 10 nucleotides align to TRBD1. The V segment lost 5 bases and the J segment 3 bases; nucleotides outside the gene matches: 8. CDR3 length: 16 residues. Germline V gene data show CDR1 as SGHVS and CDR2 as FQNEAQ. The CDR3: CASSPRGGQGTDTQYF. Written as DNA, the CDR3 is TGTGCCAGCAGCCCTAGGGGGGGACAGGGGACAGATACGCAGTATTTT.

V usage is TRBV7-9 and J usage is TRBJ2-7; D is perhaps TRBD2 (5 bases). V was pared by 2 bases and J by 2 bases, with 10 bases between. This CDR3 is built from 14 residues. CDR1 and CDR2 (germline): SEHNR, FQNEAQ (reference sequence). The CDR3 DNA reads TGTGCCAGCAGCTTACACGGGGATACCTACGAGCAGTACTTC. This encodes CASSLHGDTYEQYF.

V and J are TRBV10-3 and TRBJ2-7; 7 bases are a match to TRBD2. This CDR3 is built from 16 residues. Germline CDR1 and CDR2: ENHRY and SYGVKD. J lost 3 bases, V lost 0 bases, and 8 bases had no gene match. The CDR3, as DNA: TGTGCCATCAGTGAGTCTCGGGGACGGGGGGACTACGAGCAGTACTTC. Translated: CAISESRGRGDYEQYF.

This clone showed up just a few times. The V gene is TRBV5-6, the J gene TRBJ2-5, with D maybe TRBD2 (6 bases). Germline V gene lookup returns CDR1 SGHDT and CDR2 YYEEEE. The V gene lost 4 bases and the J gene lost 7 bases, with 17 bases spanning the gap. The length of the CDR3 is 14 residues. CDR3: CASSRRGSLGTQYF. In nucleotides, the CDR3 is TGTGCCAGCAGCCGTCGGGGGAGTTTAGGGACCCAGTACTTC.

The V gene is TRBV5-1, the J gene TRBJ1-1, with TRBD1 as a possible D gene (5 bases). The CDR3 consists of 13 residues. With 0 bases removed from V and 6 bases from J, the gap between germline ends came to 9 bases. Germline V gene lookup returns CDR1 SGHRS and CDR2 YFSETQ. The CDR3 sequence is CASSLAGYSEAFF. The CDR3 DNA sequence: TGCGCCAGCAGCTTGGCAGGGTATTCTGAAGCTTTCTTT.

The V gene is TRBV5-1, the J gene TRBJ2-7, with D perhaps matching TRBD2 (5 bases). CDR3 length equals 15 residues. The V gene's germline CDR1 is SGHRS and CDR2 YFSETQ. Trimming stripped 0 bases from V and 5 bases from J, with 15 bases between. CDR3 residues: CASSLGFGEFNEQYF. The CDR3 DNA reads as TGCGCCAGCAGCTTGGGGTTTGGGGAGTTCAACGAGCAGTACTTC. Using reference TRBV5-1 and TRBJ2-7 for the parts outside the CDR3, the full variable domain is KAGVTQTPRYLIKTRGQQVTLSCSPISGHRSVSWYQQTPGQGLQFLFEYFSETQRNKGNFPGRFSGRQFSNSRSEMNVSTLELGDSALYLCASSLGFGEFNEQYFGPGTRLTVT.

This chain uses TRBV5-1 with TRBJ1-6; 7 bases are shared with TRBD1. CDR1 SGHRS and CDR2 YFSETQ come from the germline V gene. V lost 3 bases to trimming and J lost 8 bases; unmatched junction nucleotides: 5. The CDR3 has 14 amino acids. In DNA, the CDR3 is TGCGCCAGCAGCTCCGGGACAGAAGATTCACCCCTCCACTTT. It encodes CASSSGTEDSPLHF.

V gene TRBV15 combines with J gene TRBJ2-5; perhaps TRBD1 as D (6 bases). The J call may be wrong; the DNA end is better matched by TRBJ2-7. CDR3 length equals 13 residues. Germline V gives CDR1 LNHNV, CDR2 YYDKDF (reference sequence). The CDR3 DNA is TGTGCCACCAGCAGTACAGGGTCCTACGAGCAGTACTTC. It specifies CATSSTGSYEQYF.

The chain links TRBV27 to TRBJ2-3, with 9 bases aligning to TRBD2. The CDR3 has 16 residues. The V gene's germline CDR1 is MNHEY and CDR2 SMNVEV (reference sequence). Germline trimming cut 5 bases from V and 6 bases from J; bases unmatched to any gene: 12. CDR3 DNA sequence: TGTGCCAGCAGTCCGGCTAGCGGGAAGGGTGTGGATACGCAGTATTTT. Its protein is CASSPASGKGVDTQYF.